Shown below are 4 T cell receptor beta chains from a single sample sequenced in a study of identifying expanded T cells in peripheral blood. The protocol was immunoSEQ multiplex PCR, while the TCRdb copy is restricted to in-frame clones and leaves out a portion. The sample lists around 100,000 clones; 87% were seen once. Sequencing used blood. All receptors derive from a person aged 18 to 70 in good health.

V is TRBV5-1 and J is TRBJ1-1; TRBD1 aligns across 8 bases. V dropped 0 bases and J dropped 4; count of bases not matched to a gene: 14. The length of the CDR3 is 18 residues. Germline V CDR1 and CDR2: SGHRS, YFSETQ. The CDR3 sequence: CASSLAGAGGNWGTEAFF. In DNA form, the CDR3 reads TGCGCCAGCAGCTTGGCCGGGGCAGGGGGCAATTGGGGCACTGAAGCTTTCTTT.

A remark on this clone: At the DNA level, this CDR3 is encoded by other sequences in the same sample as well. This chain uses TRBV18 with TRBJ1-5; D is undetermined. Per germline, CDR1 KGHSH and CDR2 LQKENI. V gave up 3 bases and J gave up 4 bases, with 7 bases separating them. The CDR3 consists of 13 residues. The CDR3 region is CASSPGENQPQHF. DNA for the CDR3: TGTGCCAGCTCACCGGGAGAGAATCAGCCCCAGCATTTT.

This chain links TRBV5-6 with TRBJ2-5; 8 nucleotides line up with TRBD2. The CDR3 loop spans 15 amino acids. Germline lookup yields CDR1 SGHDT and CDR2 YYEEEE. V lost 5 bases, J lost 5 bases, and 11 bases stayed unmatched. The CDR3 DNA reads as TGTGCCAGCAGTTACCGGGCGGGGGGCCTGGAGACCCAGTACTTC. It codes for CASSYRAGGLETQYF.

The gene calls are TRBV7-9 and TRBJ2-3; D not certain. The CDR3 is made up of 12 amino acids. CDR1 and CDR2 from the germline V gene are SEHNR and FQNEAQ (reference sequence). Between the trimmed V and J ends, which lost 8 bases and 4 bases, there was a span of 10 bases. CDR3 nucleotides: TGTGCCAGCCGGTTAGATGCAGATACGCAGTATTTT. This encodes CASRLDADTQYF. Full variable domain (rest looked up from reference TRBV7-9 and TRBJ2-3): DTGVSQNPRHKITKRGQNVTFRCDPISEHNRLYWYRQTLGQGPEFLTYFQNEAQLEKSRLLSDRFSAERPKGSFSTLEIQRTEQGDSAMYLCASRLDADTQYFGPGTRLTVL.